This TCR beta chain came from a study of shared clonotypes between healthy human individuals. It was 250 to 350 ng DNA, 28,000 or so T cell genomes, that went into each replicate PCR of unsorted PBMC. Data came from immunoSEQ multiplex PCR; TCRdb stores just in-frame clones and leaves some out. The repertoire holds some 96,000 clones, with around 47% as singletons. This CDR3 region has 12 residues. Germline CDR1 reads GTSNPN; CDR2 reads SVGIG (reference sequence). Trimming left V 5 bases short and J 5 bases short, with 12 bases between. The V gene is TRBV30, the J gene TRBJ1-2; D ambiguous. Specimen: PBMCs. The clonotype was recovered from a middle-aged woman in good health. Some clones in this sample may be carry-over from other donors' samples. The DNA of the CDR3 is TGTGCCTGGGGTTGGTCCGGATATGGCTACACCTTC. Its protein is CAWGWSGYGYTF.